Presented here are 21 T cell receptor beta chains from one specimen sequenced in a study of blood T cell repertoires in COVID-19. Libraries were prepared by immunoSEQ multiplex PCR; TCRdb keeps only in-frame clonotypes and omits some of them. The data hold about 80,000 clones, with around 83% observed a single time. Input material: peripheral blood. Source of these receptors: a woman in her 70s with acute or convalescent COVID-19.

The genes are TRBV19 and TRBJ2-1, with D perhaps TRBD2 (7 bases). The CDR3 contains 15 residues. V dropped 3 bases and J dropped 12 bases, with 21 bases sitting between them. CDR1 is LNHDA and CDR2 is SQIVND in the germline V gene (reference sequence). CDR3 region: CASSIGGLGGLSQFF. CDR3 sequence (DNA): TGTGCCAGTAGTATTGGAGGACTAGGGGGGCTGTCGCAGTTCTTC.

The genes are TRBV5-1 and TRBJ1-6; 10 bases line up with TRBD1. From germline, CDR1 is SGHRS and CDR2 YFSETQ. The CDR3 length is 15 residues. Germline trimming cut 0 bases from V and 9 bases from J; bases unmatched to any gene: 3. CDR3 nucleotides: TGCGCCAGCAGCTTGGAGGACAGGGGGACTTCACCCCTCCACTTT. Its protein is CASSLEDRGTSPLHF.

The rearrangement links TRBV3-1 (or the pseudogene TRBV3-2) to TRBJ2-1; 10 bases are a match to TRBD2. The J segment lost 8 bases and the V segment lost 8 bases, leaving 6 bases of the junction unmatched. Looked up from germline, CDR1 is LGHDT and CDR2 is YNNKEL (reference sequence). This CDR3 comprises 13 residues. CDR3 region: CASQLAGIDEQFF. The CDR3 DNA sequence: TGTGCCAGCCAACTAGCGGGAATAGATGAGCAGTTCTTC.

The CDR3 sequence is CASTGQVNTEAFF. Written as DNA, the CDR3 is TGTGCCAGTACGGGACAGGTAAACACTGAAGCTTTCTTT. The chain links TRBV10-3 to TRBJ1-1; 8 positions agree with TRBD1. Germline CDR1 and CDR2: ENHRY and SYGVKD. With V trimmed by 10 bases and J by 2 bases, 6 bases remained unmatched. The CDR3 length is 13 residues.

This clone was picked up a small number of times. The chain carries TRBV30 and TRBJ2-7; 9 bases are shared with TRBD1. Per germline, CDR1 GTSNPN and CDR2 SVGIG (reference sequence). This CDR3 is built from 14 residues. V dropped 6 bases and J dropped 4; count of bases not matched to a gene: 10. The CDR3 loop is CACEPGQGIYEQYF. The CDR3 bases are TGTGCCTGTGAACCGGGACAGGGCATTTACGAGCAGTACTTC.

Concerning this clone: The junction does not match germline at one end; this may be a read error. The CDR3 spells CATSYQGEGYTF. CDR3 sequence (DNA): TGCGCCACCAGCTACCAGGGGGAAGGCTACACCTTC. The gene calls are TRBV5-1 and TRBJ1-2; TRBD1 matches 7 bases. CDR1 SGHRS and CDR2 YFSETQ come from the germline V gene. There are 12 residues in the CDR3.

Only one count was recorded for this clone. The chain combines TRBV7-8 with TRBJ1-6; 7 bases map to TRBD1. Germline V gene sequence: CDR1 SGHVS, CDR2 FQNEAQ. V lost 7 bases to trimming and J lost 6 bases; unmatched junction nucleotides: 21. The length of the CDR3 is 19 residues. This chain's CDR3 is CASTKGAAATIESNSPLHF. DNA for the CDR3: TGTGCCAGCACCAAGGGGGCGGCCGCGACAATAGAGAGTAATTCACCCCTCCACTTT.

This clone appeared a few times. V usage is TRBV19 and J usage is TRBJ1-3, with 8 bases lining up with TRBD1. After removal of 4 bases from V and 1 base from J, the junction contained 9 bases not matched to a gene. CDR1 and CDR2 (germline): LNHDA, SQIVND (reference sequence). The CDR3 is 17 residues long. The CDR3 sequence is CASSRARQGLSGNTIYF. CDR3 in DNA: TGTGCCAGTAGTAGGGCAAGACAGGGGTTATCTGGAAACACCATATATTTT. Full variable domain (remainder filled in from reference TRBV19 and TRBJ1-3): DGGITQSPKYLFRKEGQNVTLSCEQNLNHDAMYWYRQDPGQGLRLIYYSQIVNDFQKGDIAEGYSVSREKKESFPLTVTSAQKNPTAFYLCASSRARQGLSGNTIYFGEGSWLTVV.

The chain carries TRBV7-6 and TRBJ2-2; TRBD1 aligns across 8 bases. With V trimmed by 4 bases and J by 6 bases, 10 bases remained unmatched. Per the germline V gene, CDR1 is SGHVS and CDR2 is FNYEAQ. CDR3 length: 16 residues. CDR3 in amino acids: CASSSITGGPSGELFF. CDR3 nucleotide sequence: TGTGCCAGCAGCTCAATCACAGGGGGGCCCTCCGGGGAGCTGTTTTTT.

To note about this clone: This specimen includes other DNA sequences encoding the same CDR3. This chain uses TRBV19 with TRBJ2-1, with a possible D match to TRBD1 (6 bases). This CDR3 comprises 13 residues. Deletions cut 5 bases from V and 2 bases from J, with 7 bases between. CDR1 and CDR2 (germline): LNHDA, SQIVND (reference sequence). CDR3 in DNA: TGTGCCAGTAGTCGGACAGCCTACAATGAGCAGTTCTTC. Its protein is CASSRTAYNEQFF.

This clone was seen more than once but under ten times. The chain recombines TRBV10-2 with TRBJ2-3; 9 nucleotides agree with TRBD2. The CDR3 extends over 14 amino acids. The germline V gene has CDR1 WSHSY and CDR2 SAAADI. Germline trimming cut 7 bases from V and 4 bases from J; bases unmatched to any gene: 6. CDR3 protein: CASTAREGSDTQYF. CDR3 DNA sequence: TGCGCCAGCACTGCGCGGGAGGGTTCAGATACGCAGTATTTT.

CDR3: CATGKQGTNTGELFF. The CDR3 nucleotides are TGTGCCACGGGTAAACAGGGGACTAACACCGGGGAGCTGTTTTTT. This chain links TRBV24-1 with TRBJ2-2, with a weak D call TRBD1 (7 bases). In germline, CDR1 is KGHDR, CDR2 SFDVKD. V was trimmed by 10 bases and J by 2 bases, leaving 16 bases between them. The CDR3 is 15 residues long.

This clone was seen just once. The V call is TRBV2, the J call TRBJ1-5, with 9 bases aligning to TRBD1. V gave up 6 bases and J gave up 7 bases; unmatched junction bases: 10. The CDR3 extends over 15 amino acids. Germline assignment: CDR1 SNHLY and CDR2 FYNNEI. CDR3 residues: CASRGGDREKQPQHF. The CDR3 DNA reads as TGTGCCAGCAGGGGGGGGGACAGGGAAAAGCAGCCCCAGCATTTT.

The V call is TRBV6-5, the J call TRBJ2-7, with 9 bases lining up with TRBD1. The CDR3 contains 15 residues. Losses at the gene ends were 3 bases for V and 3 bases for J; bases not matched to a gene: 6. The V gene's germline CDR1 is MNHEY and CDR2 SVGAGI. In DNA form, the CDR3 reads TGTGCCAGCAGTTATTCGGGGACAGGGAGCTACGAGCAGTACTTC. It translates to CASSYSGTGSYEQYF.

The rearrangement uses TRBV25-1 and TRBJ2-7; D unresolved. The CDR3 has 14 residues. The ends were cut back, 1 base at V and 3 bases at J, with 10 bases in the middle. Germline loops: CDR1 MGHDK, CDR2 SYGVNS. The CDR3, as DNA: TGTGCCAGCAGTGAATCGCCGAGCTACTACGAGCAGTACTTC. Its protein is CASSESPSYYEQYF.

This clone was detected once. V and J are TRBV4-2 and TRBJ2-1; 14 bases agree with TRBD2. V trimming: 0 bases; J trimming: 10 bases; junction bases outside the gene matches: 11. The CDR3 is made up of 18 amino acids. Germline loops: CDR1 LGHNA, CDR2 YNFKEQ. This chain's CDR3 is CASSQDGPTSGRAREQFF. DNA for the CDR3: TGTGCCAGCAGCCAAGATGGGCCGACTAGCGGGAGGGCCAGGGAGCAGTTCTTC.

The CDR3 coding sequence is TGTGCCAGCAGCCAAAACAGGGGTTCCGGGGAGCTGTTTTTT. Amino acid sequence: CASSQNRGSGELFF. The chain joins TRBV3-1 (or the pseudogene TRBV3-2) to TRBJ2-2; 7 bases are a match to TRBD1. V lost 2 bases, J lost 6 bases, and 3 bases stayed unmatched. Germline V gene lookup returns CDR1 LGHDT and CDR2 YNNKEL (reference sequence). The CDR3 sequence is 14 residues long.

The genes are TRBV15 and TRBJ1-2; 10 bases fit TRBD1. In germline, CDR1 is LNHNV, CDR2 YYDKDF (reference sequence). Trimming cost V 0 bases and J 5 bases; bases outside gene matches: 6. This CDR3 is 16 amino acids long. The CDR3 sequence: CATSRDPGQGVYGYTF. The CDR3 coding sequence is TGTGCCACCAGCAGAGATCCCGGACAGGGGGTATATGGCTACACCTTC.

The count of this clone is one. The V call is TRBV2, the J call TRBJ2-7; D perhaps matches TRBD2 (7 bases). The CDR3 totals 14 residues. Germline V lookup: CDR1 SNHLY, CDR2 FYNNEI. The V end lost 6 bases, the J end lost 6 bases, and 18 bases lay between the germline ends. Here the CDR3 reads CASRSPYRGAEQYF. DNA of the CDR3: TGTGCCAGCAGGTCCCCTTACCGGGGGGCCGAGCAGTACTTC.

The chain employs TRBV3-1 (or the pseudogene TRBV3-2) and TRBJ2-2; TRBD1 matches at 9 bases. V shed 4 bases and J 1 base; nucleotides not matched to a gene: 7. The germline gives CDR1 LGHDT, CDR2 YNNKEL (reference sequence). The CDR3 spans 17 residues. This CDR3 is CASSRYTGGWNTGELFF. The CDR3 DNA follows: TGTGCCAGCAGCCGGTATACAGGGGGCTGGAACACCGGGGAGCTGTTTTTT.

The genes are TRBV29-1 and TRBJ2-7; TRBD2 is a possible D gene (6 bases). The CDR3 covers 13 residues. Germline lookup yields CDR1 SQVTM and CDR2 ANQGSEA. Trimming left V 6 bases short and J 6 bases short, with 18 bases between. The chain's CDR3 is CSVRGASDGEQYF. Written as DNA, the CDR3 is TGCAGCGTCCGAGGGGCTAGCGACGGCGAGCAGTACTTC.